The sequence of this TCR beta chain was determined in a study of T cell responses to AZD1222 COVID-19 vaccine. Notes on the study in general: Unmutated variant regions are reportedly the target of nearly half of TCRs that are spike-specific.

Assay used: immunoSEQ multiplex PCR; TCRdb lists only in-frame clones, some missing. Among some 130,000 clones listed, more than 90% were seen once. In the case of this clone: Its antigen is undetermined.

The V end lost 2 bases, the J end lost 4 bases, and 11 bases lay between the germline ends. CDR1 is SEHNR, CDR2 FQNEAQ, per germline (reference sequence). This CDR3 comprises 14 residues. The clonotype comes from an adult in good health. The V and J genes are TRBV7-9 and TRBJ1-1, with a possible D match to TRBD1 (6 bases). Sequenced material: peripheral blood, taken on day 0 of AZD1222 vaccination. The DNA of the CDR3 is TGTGCCAGCAGCTTAACTCAGGGGTTCACTGAAGCTTTCTTT. This encodes CASSLTQGFTEAFF.